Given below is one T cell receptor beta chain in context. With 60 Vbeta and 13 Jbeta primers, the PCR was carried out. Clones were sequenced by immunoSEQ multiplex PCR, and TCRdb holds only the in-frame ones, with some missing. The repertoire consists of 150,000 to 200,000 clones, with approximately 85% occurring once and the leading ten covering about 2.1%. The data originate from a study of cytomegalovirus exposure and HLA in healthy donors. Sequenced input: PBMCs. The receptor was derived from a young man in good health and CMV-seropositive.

The CDR3 protein is CASSFSGGSTDTQYF. CDR3 coding DNA: TGTGCCAGCAGTTTCAGCGGGGGGAGCACAGATACGCAGTATTTT. V is TRBV6-4 and J is TRBJ2-3; 9 nucleotides line up with TRBD2. In germline, CDR1 is MRHNA, CDR2 SNTAGT. The trim removed 5 bases at V and 0 bases at J, leaving 3 bases unmatched. This CDR3 is built from 15 residues.